The following is a T cell receptor (beta chain) sequence with its context. Generated by immunoSEQ multiplex PCR, the TCRdb table keeps only in-frame clones and is missing some. The sample lists approximately 100,000 clones; 80% to 95% were seen once. The data were obtained in a study of cytomegalovirus exposure and HLA in healthy donors. This TCR was recovered from a young woman in good health and CMV-seropositive. The sequencing input was PBMCs.

DNA of the CDR3: TGTGCCAGTACCACAACCGGACAGGTGCTTAACTATGGCTACACCTTC. Translating gives CASTTTGQVLNYGYTF. The chain combines TRBV19 with TRBJ1-2; TRBD1 matches 7 bases. Per the germline V gene, CDR1 is LNHDA and CDR2 is SQIVND (reference sequence). After removal of 7 bases from V and 1 base from J, the junction contained 12 bases not matched to a gene. The CDR3 contains 16 residues.